What follows are 22 T cell receptor beta chains derived from one specimen sequenced in a study of cytomegalovirus exposure and HLA in healthy donors. PCR used 60 Vbeta primers and 13 Jbeta primers. Clones were sequenced by immunoSEQ multiplex PCR, and TCRdb holds only the in-frame ones, with some missing. The top ten clones hold about 7.4% of a sample with 150,000 to 200,000 clones, 75% to 85% of them seen once. The sequencing input was PBMCs. The receptors were gathered from a male donor in good health and CMV-seropositive.

This clone turned up a few times. This chain joins TRBV6-1 and TRBJ1-5; D is undetermined. The length of the CDR3 is 11 residues. Germline CDR1 and CDR2: MNHNS and SASEGT. V lost 4 bases, J lost 5 bases, and 3 bases lay in between. This chain's CDR3 is CASSAYQPQHF. CDR3 bases: TGTGCCAGCAGTGCTTATCAGCCCCAGCATTTT.

The chain recombines TRBV19 with TRBJ1-6, with TRBD1 matching 7 bases. J lost 9 bases, V lost 9 bases, and 11 bases had no gene match. This CDR3 comprises 14 residues. Looked up from germline, CDR1 is LNHDA and CDR2 is SQIVND (reference sequence). The CDR3 region is CASRTGVTISPLHF. As DNA, the CDR3 is TGTGCCAGCAGAACAGGGGTTACCATTTCACCCCTCCACTTT.

This rearrangement joins TRBV5-1 to TRBJ2-7; the D gene is possibly TRBD2 (5 bases). V lost 3 bases and J 2 bases, leaving 12 bases between the germline ends. Germline values: CDR1 SGHRS, CDR2 YFSETQ. CDR3 size: 14 residues. The CDR3 sequence: CASSSTGMTYEQYF. CDR3 DNA sequence: TGCGCCAGCAGCTCTACCGGGATGACCTACGAGCAGTACTTC.

In DNA, the CDR3 is TGTGCCAGCAGCTACGCACACCTGAACTACGAGCAGTACTTC. Its protein product is CASSYAHLNYEQYF. V and J are TRBV11-3 and TRBJ2-7; D gene ambiguous. CDR3 length: 14 residues. V was cut by 4 bases and J by 3 bases, with 13 bases left in between. The germline CDR1 and CDR2 sequences are SGHNT and YENEEA.

The chain recombines TRBV5-1 with TRBJ1-1, with D perhaps TRBD1 (5 bases). CDR1 and CDR2 from the germline V gene are SGHRS and YFSETQ. Trimming removed 3 bases from V and 3 bases from J, with 15 bases in between. The CDR3 totals 15 residues. CDR3 in amino acids: CASSWAQGGDTEAFF. CDR3 bases: TGCGCCAGCAGCTGGGCCCAGGGAGGGGACACTGAAGCTTTCTTT.

This chain joins TRBV27 and TRBJ1-2; 7 bases map to TRBD1. Germline V lookup: CDR1 MNHEY, CDR2 SMNVEV (reference sequence). This CDR3 is 13 amino acids long. V lost 5 bases, J lost 8 bases, and 8 bases stayed unmatched. The CDR3 bases are TGTGCCAGCAGTCTCCGACAGGGCCAAGGCTACACCTTC. It codes for CASSLRQGQGYTF.

This clone showed up just a few times. The chain uses TRBV5-1 and TRBJ2-7, with 7 bases lining up with TRBD2. With 3 bases clipped from V and 7 bases from J, the junction kept 13 bases outside the gene matches. Germline CDR1 reads SGHRS; CDR2 reads YFSETQ. The CDR3 has 15 residues. The CDR3 loop reads CASSSRVRWGGEQYF. Here the CDR3 DNA reads TGCGCCAGCAGCTCCCGAGTGAGGTGGGGGGGGGAGCAGTACTTC. The full variable domain, in which reference TRBV5-1 and TRBJ2-7 provide the parts outside the CDR3, is KAGVTQTPRYLIKTRGQQVTLSCSPISGHRSVSWYQQTPGQGLQFLFEYFSETQRNKGNFPGRFSGRQFSNSRSEMNVSTLELGDSALYLCASSSRVRWGGEQYFGPGTRLTVT.

The rearrangement joins TRBV7-2 to TRBJ2-1, with D possibly matching TRBD2 (5 bases). The V and J ends lost 5 bases and 1 base respectively, with 12 bases between them. The length of the CDR3 is 15 residues. Germline assignment: CDR1 SGHTA and CDR2 FQGNSA. The CDR3 protein is CASSATRGSYNEQFF. The CDR3 DNA follows: TGTGCCAGCAGCGCGACCCGGGGTTCCTACAATGAGCAGTTCTTC.

The chain is built from TRBV6-5 and TRBJ1-2, with a tentative D call TRBD1 (6 bases). Germline V gives CDR1 MNHEY, CDR2 SVGAGI. With 6 bases removed from V and 6 bases from J, the gap between germline ends came to 14 bases. CDR3 length: 13 amino acids. In DNA form, the CDR3 reads TGTGCCAGCAGCGGCGGACAGCATGATGGCTACACCTTC. Protein sequence: CASSGGQHDGYTF.

The V and J genes are TRBV7-3 and TRBJ1-2; D gene uncertain. Germline CDR1 and CDR2: SGHTA and FQGTGA. The V end was cut by 4 bases, the J end by 2 bases, with 20 bases between. The CDR3 is 17 residues long. In DNA, the CDR3 is TGTGCCAGCAGCTCCCTGGAGGGAGCAAATTTAAACTATGGCTACACCTTC. It translates to CASSSLEGANLNYGYTF.

The DNA for the CDR3 is TGTGCCAGCAGCTTGGGCAGGGCACCAGGAAACACCATATATTTT. This encodes CASSLGRAPGNTIYF. This chain joins TRBV5-4 and TRBJ1-3; possibly TRBD1 for D (5 bases). V dropped 0 bases and J dropped 4 bases, with 11 bases sitting between them. Germline CDR1 is SGHNT and CDR2 is YYREEE (reference sequence). The length of the CDR3 is 15 residues. Filled out from reference TRBV5-4 and TRBJ1-3, the complete variable domain reads ETGVTQSPTHLIKTRGQQVTLRCSSQSGHNTVSWYQQALGQGPQFIFQYYREEENGRGNFPPRFSGLQFPNYSSELNVNALELDDSALYLCASSLGRAPGNTIYFGEGSWLTVV.

This clone was recorded a few times. The chain has TRBV6-6 and TRBJ2-1; D gene uncertain. CDR1 is MNHNY, CDR2 SVGAGI, per germline (reference sequence). The V gene lost 0 bases and the J gene lost 10 bases, with 4 bases spanning the gap. The CDR3 is made up of 11 amino acids. Here the CDR3 reads CASSYSGEQFF. The DNA of the CDR3 is TGTGCCAGCAGTTACTCGGGCGAGCAGTTCTTC.

This rearrangement joins TRBV11-2 to TRBJ2-7, with 9 bases fitting TRBD2. The length of the CDR3 is 15 residues. J gave up 5 bases and V 2 bases, and 7 bases lay outside the gene matches. Looked up from germline, CDR1 is SGHAT and CDR2 is FQNNGV. CDR3 nucleotides: TGTGCCAGCAGCTTATTAGCGGGGGATTCTGACGAGCAGTACTTC. Translated: CASSLLAGDSDEQYF. Full variable domain (remainder filled in from reference TRBV11-2 and TRBJ2-7): EAGVAQSPRYKIIEKRQSVAFWCNPISGHATLYWYQQILGQGPKLLIQFQNNGVVDDSQLPKDRFSAERLKGVDSTLKIQPAKLEDSAVYLCASSLLAGDSDEQYFGPGTRLTVT.

The V call is TRBV30, the J call TRBJ1-3; D gene uncertain. CDR3 length equals 13 residues. In germline, CDR1 is GTSNPN, CDR2 SVGIG (reference sequence). The V end was cut by 2 bases, the J end by 4 bases, with 9 bases between. The CDR3 DNA reads TGTGCCTGGAGTATGGGCAGGGGAAACACCATATATTTT. Its protein product is CAWSMGRGNTIYF.

V gene TRBV30 combines with J gene TRBJ1-1; unclear D gene. The CDR3 loop spans 15 amino acids. Germline CDR1 GTSNPN, CDR2 SVGIG (reference sequence). The V end lost 5 bases, the J end lost 2 bases, and 18 bases lay between the germline ends. CDR3 sequence (DNA): TGTGCCTGGGTCCCTACGACCGGGGTAAACACTGAAGCTTTCTTT. This codes for CAWVPTTGVNTEAFF.

The CDR3 spells CASSDRRGKYEQYF. CDR3 DNA: TGTGCCAGCAGTGATCGTAGGGGGAAATACGAGCAGTACTTC. This chain links TRBV2 with TRBJ2-5; perhaps TRBD1 as D (6 bases). Near its end, the DNA agrees better with TRBJ2-7, so the J call may be wrong. Germline V lookup: CDR1 SNHLY, CDR2 FYNNEI. CDR3 size: 14 residues.

The rearrangement joins TRBV9 to TRBJ1-2, with TRBD1 identical over 8 bases. The CDR3 extends over 15 amino acids. Germline loops: CDR1 SGDLS, CDR2 YYNGEE. J gave up 4 bases and V 2 bases, and 7 bases lay outside the gene matches. CDR3 residues: CASSVGGQGGYGYTF. Here the CDR3 DNA reads TGTGCCAGCAGCGTCGGTGGACAGGGAGGCTATGGCTACACCTTC.

The CDR3 reads CATGGVANEKLFF. Here the CDR3 DNA reads TGTGCCACGGGCGGGGTTGCTAATGAAAAACTGTTTTTT. V is TRBV6-5 and J is TRBJ1-4; D ambiguous. This CDR3 contains 13 residues. Per the germline V gene, CDR1 is MNHEY and CDR2 is SVGAGI. V dropped 10 bases and J dropped 3 bases, with 12 bases sitting between them.

V usage is TRBV7-9 and J usage is TRBJ2-7; 11 nucleotides align to TRBD1. Trimming took 4 bases from V and 5 from J; bases not matched to a gene: 4. Germline CDR1 SEHNR, CDR2 FQNEAQ (reference sequence). CDR3 length equals 14 residues. CDR3 amino acids: CASSSRTGGNEQYF. Written as DNA, the CDR3 is TGTGCCAGCAGCTCACGGACAGGGGGCAACGAGCAGTACTTC.

The genes are TRBV25-1 and TRBJ1-1, with D tentatively TRBD1 (5 bases). The germline V gene encodes CDR1 MGHDK and CDR2 SYGVNS. CDR3 length: 13 residues. V dropped 7 bases and J dropped 4 bases, with 13 bases sitting between them. The CDR3 sequence is CASIPGWGTEAFF. The CDR3 region has the DNA TGTGCCAGCATCCCAGGGTGGGGCACTGAAGCTTTCTTT.

Worth noting for this clone: The same CDR3 can be traced to other DNA sequences in this sample. The chain recombines TRBV9 with TRBJ2-2; D remains unclear. Between the trimmed V and J ends, which lost 3 bases and 4 bases, there was a span of 4 bases. CDR3 size: 12 residues. CDR1 and CDR2 (germline): SGDLS, YYNGEE. CDR3 sequence reads: CASSASTGELFF. CDR3 in DNA: TGTGCCAGCAGCGCATCCACCGGGGAGCTGTTTTTT.

This clone was detected only a few times. The chain is built from TRBV27 and TRBJ1-2; D is uncertain. From germline, CDR1 is MNHEY and CDR2 SMNVEV (reference sequence). This CDR3 spans 16 amino acids. V was clipped by 3 bases and J by 2 bases, with 16 bases between them. The CDR3 loop is CASSFIRLRQNYGYTF. DNA for the CDR3: TGTGCCAGCAGTTTTATCCGACTGAGGCAGAACTATGGCTACACCTTC.